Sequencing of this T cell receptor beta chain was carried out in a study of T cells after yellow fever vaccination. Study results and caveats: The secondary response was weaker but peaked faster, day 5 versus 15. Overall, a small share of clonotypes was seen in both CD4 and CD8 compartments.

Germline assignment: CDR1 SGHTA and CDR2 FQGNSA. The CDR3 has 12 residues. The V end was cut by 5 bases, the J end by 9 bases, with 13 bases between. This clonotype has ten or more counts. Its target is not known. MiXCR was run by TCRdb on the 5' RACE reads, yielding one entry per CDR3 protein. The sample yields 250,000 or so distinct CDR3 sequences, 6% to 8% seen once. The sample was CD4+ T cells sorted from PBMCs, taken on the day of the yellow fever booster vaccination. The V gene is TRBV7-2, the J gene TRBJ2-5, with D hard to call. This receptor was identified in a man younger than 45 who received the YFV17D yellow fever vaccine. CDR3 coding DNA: TGTGCCAGCAGCCCCTCGTTGGAGTCCCAGTACTTC. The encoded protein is CASSPSLESQYF. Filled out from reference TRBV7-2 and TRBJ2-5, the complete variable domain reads GAGVSQSPSNKVTEKGKDVELRCDPISGHTALYWYRQSLGQGLEFLIYFQGNSAPDKSGLPSDRFSAERTGGSVSTLTIQRTQQEDSAVYLCASSPSLESQYFGPGTRLLVL.